The 22 T cell receptor beta chains listed next were all sequenced from one sample in a study of T cells in Graves' hyperthyroidism and ophthalmopathy. The source material, RNA transcripts, was used to amplify TCR beta CDR3 regions. HTBI primers drove first-round RT-PCR of the TCR CDR3. MiXCR, applied by TCRdb to the multiplex PCR reads, yields one record per CDR3 protein. The top ten hold 6.5% to 9% of the sample, which has about 560,000 distinct CDR3 sequences, under 60% seen once. The sequenced sample was peripheral blood or thyroid tissue (not recorded which). Every receptor here comes from a woman aged 18 to 35 with Graves' hyperthyroidism.

This clonotype was detected only a few times. The chain couples TRBV20-1 to TRBJ1-1; 9 positions match TRBD1. With 2 bases clipped from V and 4 bases from J, the junction kept 5 bases outside the gene matches. CDR3 length equals 14 residues. Germline V gene data show CDR1 as DFQATT and CDR2 as SNEGSKA (reference sequence). The CDR3 nucleotides read TGCAGTGCTAGAAGGACAGGGGCTGGCACTGAAGCTTTCTTT. It encodes CSARRTGAGTEAFF.

In this sample, this clonotype turned up a few times. V and J are TRBV7-8 and TRBJ1-6; TRBD1 is a possible D gene (5 bases). CDR3 length: 14 amino acids. Germline CDR1 SGHVS, CDR2 FQNEAQ. V was cut by 5 bases and J by 7 bases, with 12 bases left in between. CDR3 DNA: TGTGCCAGCAGCGCGGACGGGACGAATTCACCCCTCCACTTT. The encoded protein is CASSADGTNSPLHF.

With respect to this clonotype: This could be a read error, since a much larger clone is one nucleotide away. The V gene is TRBV7-9, the J gene TRBJ2-7, with D perhaps matching TRBD2 (6 bases). The CDR3 length is 14 residues. V shed 8 bases and J shed 0 bases, with 14 bases lying between them. Germline V gene data show CDR1 as SEHNR and CDR2 as FQNEAQ (reference sequence). The CDR3 coding sequence is TGTGCCAGCGCCAAGACTAGGGGCTCCTACGAGCAGTACTTC. Translation gives CASAKTRGSYEQYF.

This clonotype has at least ten counts. The chain has TRBV2 and TRBJ1-1, with 8 nucleotides matching TRBD1. The CDR3 spans 15 residues. Trimming cost V 4 bases and J 1 base; bases outside gene matches: 5. Germline V gene data show CDR1 as SNHLY and CDR2 as FYNNEI. The CDR3 coding sequence is TGTGCCAGCAGTGCGCTGACAGGGGCGAACACTGAAGCTTTCTTT. Its protein product is CASSALTGANTEAFF.

This chain uses TRBV7-2 with TRBJ2-7, with 9 bases that match TRBD2. The CDR3 runs to 17 residues. The germline CDR1 and CDR2 sequences are SGHTA and FQGNSA. V gave up 2 bases and J gave up 4 bases; unmatched junction bases: 12. This CDR3 reads CASSLSGLASLEYEQYF. The CDR3, as DNA: TGTGCCAGCAGCTTATCAGGACTAGCGAGTTTAGAATACGAGCAGTACTTC.

This clonotype appeared a few times. The CDR3 reads CASGLRGYEQYF. The DNA of the CDR3 is TGTGCCAGCGGACTTAGAGGCTACGAGCAGTACTTC. The rearrangement links TRBV19 to TRBJ2-7; possible D gene TRBD2, 5 bases. The CDR3 loop spans 12 amino acids. The germline CDR1 and CDR2 sequences are LNHDA and SQIVND (reference sequence). The V gene lost 9 bases and the J gene lost 3 bases, with 12 bases spanning the gap.

This chain connects TRBV12-3 or TRBV12-4 to TRBJ2-7, with TRBD2 as a possible D gene (5 bases). This CDR3 is built from 13 residues. V lost 8 bases and J lost 8, with 19 bases in between. CDR3: CASQTTLEGKQYF. The DNA of the CDR3 is TGTGCCAGCCAGACTACCCTAGAAGGCAAGCAGTACTTC.

This clonotype was picked up a small number of times. The DNA for the CDR3 is TGTGCCAGCAGCTTAAAGGGGACCCAAGAGACCCAGTACTTC. It translates to CASSLKGTQETQYF. The V call is TRBV7-3, the J call TRBJ2-5; possibly TRBD1 or TRBD2 for D (5 bases each). Germline V gene data show CDR1 as SGHTA and CDR2 as FQGTGA. With 1 base removed from V and 1 base from J, the gap between germline ends came to 7 bases. This CDR3 is 14 amino acids long.

The chain links TRBV11-2 to TRBJ1-6, with 7 bases aligning to TRBD1. The germline CDR1 and CDR2 sequences are SGHAT and FQNNGV. J gave up 7 bases and V 4 bases, and 4 bases lay outside the gene matches. The CDR3 runs 14 residues. Here the CDR3 reads CASSSTGMNSPLHF. DNA of the CDR3: TGTGCCAGCAGCTCGACAGGGATGAATTCACCCCTCCACTTT.

At least ten counts were recorded for this clonotype. The J gene is TRBJ1-6, the V gene TRBV9; D not resolved. CDR3 length: 15 amino acids. V was pared by 0 bases and J by 10 bases, with 14 bases between. Germline lookup yields CDR1 SGDLS and CDR2 YYNGEE. DNA for the CDR3: TGTGCCAGCAGCGTAGATCTCGGGTACGGCTCACCCCTCCACTTT. Translating gives CASSVDLGYGSPLHF.

This clonotype was seen a handful of times. The chain combines TRBV7-9 with TRBJ2-5, with TRBD1 as a possible D gene (6 bases). Trimming stripped 4 bases from V and 7 bases from J, with 13 bases between. Germline CDR1 reads SEHNR; CDR2 reads FQNEAQ (reference sequence). The CDR3 contains 13 residues. CDR3 in amino acids: CASSSDSLRTQYF. Here the CDR3 DNA reads TGTGCCAGCAGCTCGGACAGCCTTAGGACCCAGTACTTC.

This clonotype was seen ten or more times. CDR3 loop: CASILRLSGANVLTF. The DNA of the CDR3 is TGTGCCAGCATTCTCCGTCTGTCCGGGGCCAACGTCCTGACTTTC. The V gene is TRBV2, the J gene TRBJ2-6; D not resolved. The CDR3 sequence is 15 residues long. Between the trimmed V and J ends, which lost 7 bases and 4 bases, there was a span of 14 bases. Germline V lookup: CDR1 SNHLY, CDR2 FYNNEI.

This clonotype was recorded at least ten times. V is TRBV10-3 and J is TRBJ2-7; the D gene is possibly TRBD1 (5 bases). Trimming cost V 10 bases and J 7 bases, with 14 bases left between them. This CDR3 contains 11 residues. The germline V gene encodes CDR1 ENHRY and CDR2 SYGVKD. CDR3: CATRTKTEQYF. Written as DNA, the CDR3 is TGTGCCACTCGGACAAAGACGGAGCAGTACTTC.

The rearrangement links TRBV29-1 to TRBJ1-1, with 9 bases that match TRBD1. The CDR3 loop spans 13 amino acids. The ends lost 7 bases at V and 12 bases at J; junction bases unmatched: 15. CDR1 and CDR2 from the germline V gene are SQVTM and ANQGSEA. The CDR3 region has the DNA TGCAGCGCTAGACAGGGGGGGCGAGACCCGACTTTCTTT. This gives the protein CSARQGGRDPTFF.

This clonotype was seen repeatedly, ten times or more. V gene TRBV20-1 combines with J gene TRBJ2-7; D gene unclear. The CDR3 spans 12 residues. V was trimmed by 5 bases and J by 0 bases, leaving 8 bases between them. Germline V gene data show CDR1 as DFQATT and CDR2 as SNEGSKA (reference sequence). CDR3 loop: CSASGRSYEQYF. The DNA of the CDR3 is TGCAGTGCTTCCGGACGCTCCTACGAGCAGTACTTC.

The chain uses TRBV2 and TRBJ2-5; TRBD1 matches 7 bases. The CDR3 runs to 11 residues. Per the germline V gene, CDR1 is SNHLY and CDR2 is FYNNEI. V gave up 6 bases and J gave up 5 bases; unmatched junction bases: 0. CDR3 in amino acids: CASRTGETQYF. The CDR3 region has the DNA TGTGCCAGCAGGACAGGGGAGACCCAGTACTTC.

This clonotype was found many times. The chain employs TRBV7-9 and TRBJ2-5; D unresolved. The V end lost 1 base, the J end lost 5 bases, and 14 bases lay between the germline ends. Looked up from germline, CDR1 is SEHNR and CDR2 is FQNEAQ (reference sequence). This CDR3 region has 15 residues. The CDR3 protein is CASSLGYPSLETQYF. In nucleotides, the CDR3 is TGTGCCAGCAGCTTAGGCTACCCCAGCCTCGAGACCCAGTACTTC. Full variable domain (missing parts from reference TRBV7-9 and TRBJ2-5): DTGVSQNPRHKITKRGQNVTFRCDPISEHNRLYWYRQTLGQGPEFLTYFQNEAQLEKSRLLSDRFSAERPKGSFSTLEIQRTEQGDSAMYLCASSLGYPSLETQYFGPGTRLLVL.

Of note for this clonotype: This CDR3 is missing its conserved last phenylalanine or tryptophan, likely due to a read error. No DNA is shown, since the ends of the CDR3 on it are uncertain; the CDR3 is the one TCRdb lists. J is TRBJ1-5 and V is TRBV14; the table's D gene call, TRBD1, was not cross checked with the DNA. Germline V gene data show CDR1 as SGHDN and CDR2 as FVKESK. 8 amino acids form the CDR3, both terminal residues included. The CDR3 is CASSLTGS.

This rearrangement joins TRBV5-1 to TRBJ2-7; 7 nucleotides agree with TRBD1. The CDR3 consists of 15 residues. The V gene end was trimmed by 5 bases and the J gene end by 2 bases; junction bases not matched to a gene: 10. Germline values: CDR1 SGHRS, CDR2 YFSETQ. Here the CDR3 reads CASRLQPGQAYEQYF. The CDR3 DNA sequence: TGCGCCAGCAGATTGCAGCCCGGACAGGCCTACGAGCAGTACTTC.

The gene calls are TRBV7-2 and TRBJ2-7; D perhaps matches TRBD1 (6 bases). The CDR3 is 13 amino acids. Trimming cost V 5 bases and J 7 bases, with 15 bases left between them. The germline V gene has CDR1 SGHTA and CDR2 FQGNSA. CDR3 DNA: TGTGCCAGCAGCGCCCGGGCAGGGGATGAGCAGTACTTC. It translates to CASSARAGDEQYF. The whole variable domain, filled in from reference TRBV7-2 and TRBJ2-7, reads GAGVSQSPSNKVTEKGKDVELRCDPISGHTALYWYRQSLGQGLEFLIYFQGNSAPDKSGLPSDRFSAERTGGSVSTLTIQRTQQEDSAVYLCASSARAGDEQYFGPGTRLTVT.

This clonotype was found many times. The chain recombines TRBV2 with TRBJ1-2; 8 positions match TRBD1. The CDR3 consists of 14 residues. Germline CDR1 reads SNHLY; CDR2 reads FYNNEI. With 6 bases clipped from V and 2 bases from J, the junction kept 5 bases outside the gene matches. In DNA form, the CDR3 reads TGTGCCAGCAGCGGACAGGGCTACAACTATGGCTACACCTTC. Translated: CASSGQGYNYGYTF.

For this clonotype: A junction boundary mismatches the germline segment, possibly from a read error. The chain has TRBV2 and TRBJ2-7; no clear D. Looked up from germline, CDR1 is SNHLY and CDR2 is FYNNEI. The CDR3 has 9 amino acids. The CDR3 DNA reads as TGTGCCAGCAGTGACAGTGGGTCCTTC. Translation: CASSDSGSF.